This T cell receptor beta chain was found in a study of blood T cell repertoires in COVID-19. Study summary: From the United States, Italy and Spain came samples of acute and convalescent COVID-19. PBMCs, B-cell-depleted T cells, or T cells were the source of the cDNA or gDNA that made up the material.

V trimming: 3 bases; J trimming: 0 bases; junction bases outside the gene matches: 5. Germline assignment: CDR1 LNHNV and CDR2 YYDKDF (reference sequence). This CDR3 is 16 amino acids long. As processed by the authors: The authors estimated nucleated cell counts from reference gene primer amplification. Profiling relied on immunoSEQ multiplex PCR, and the TCRdb table lists in-frame clones only, not all of them. V and J calls and clone size are as listed in that table; D and trimming were resolved from the DNA. This table holds some 120,000 clones, roughly nine tenths found once. The sequence came from a human donor with active COVID-19. The donor label of this sample is uncertain. The rearrangement joins TRBV15 to TRBJ2-5; 9 bases map to TRBD2. The sequencing sample was made of peripheral blood. The CDR3 sequence: CATSSPGTSNQETQYF. The CDR3 DNA reads as TGTGCCACCAGCAGCCCCGGGACTAGCAACCAAGAGACCCAGTACTTC.